Listed below are T cell receptor beta chains from one sample, sequenced in a study of T cells in narcolepsy. Profiled with immunoSEQ multiplex PCR; TCRdb holds only in-frame clones, not every one. The sample consists of tens of thousands of clones, around 87% of them appearing once. Material: CD45RA- memory CD4+ T cells from PBMCs. The receptors were gathered from a human donor with narcolepsy. Both conserved end residues are part of each CDR3. The D gene is left open where the match is weak. Expanded clones are given a class, and other clones once, few, many or no size at all.

>14|TRBV7-3|TRBD2|NA|TRBJ2-3
TGTGCCAGCAGCTGGGGACTAGAAACAGATACGCAGTATTTT
CASSWGLETDTQYF
>13|TRBV4-2|NA|NA|TRBJ2-3
TGTGCCAGCAGCCAAGTTCAGAGGGATACGCAGTATTTT
CASSQVQRDTQYF
>14|TRBV10-3|NA|NA|TRBJ2-2
TGTGCCACAGGGATGGGGATAGACACCGGGGAGCTGTTTTTT
CATGMGIDTGELFF
>14|TRBV7-8|NA|NA|TRBJ2-5
TGTGCCAGCAGCTTGTGGCAGGGGCAAGAGACCCAGTACTTC
CASSLWQGQETQYF
>15|TRBV7-2|TRBD2|NA|TRBJ2-7
TGTGCCAGCAGCTTAGTGGCGGGAGAGGCCTACGAGCAGTACTTC
CASSLVAGEAYEQYF
>14|TRBV5-5|NA|few|TRBJ1-6
TGTGCCAGCAGCTTGGGGCAGGGAGATTCACCCCTCCACTTT
CASSLGQGDSPLHF
>15|TRBV4-3|NA|few|TRBJ1-2
TGCGCCAGCAGCCAAGACGGGGGGCCGGGGTATGGCTACACCTTC
CASSQDGGPGYGYTF
>13|TRBV6-1|NA|NA|TRBJ1-1
TGTGCCAGCAGTGAGTTCCGCGGGACTGAAGCTTTCTTT
CASSEFRGTEAFF
>13|TRBV6-1|NA|NA|TRBJ2-3
TGTGCCAGCAGTGAAGTCAGCACAGATACGCAGTATTTT
CASSEVSTDTQYF
>11|TRBV20-1|NA|NA|TRBJ1-2
TGCAGTGCTCTCGACAGAGGACCTTACACCTTC
CSALDRGPYTF
>16|TRBV18|NA|NA|TRBJ2-1
TGTGCCAGCTCACCACCTGTACCTTCAGTCTACAATGAGCAGTTCTTC
CASSPPVPSVYNEQFF
>13|TRBV6-6|NA|once|TRBJ1-2
TGTGCCAGCACATGGTTCGGAGACTATGGCTACACCTTC
CASTWFGDYGYTF
>14|TRBV7-6|NA|NA|TRBJ2-7
TGTGCCAGCAGCTCGAACATGGGGTCCTACGAGCAGTACTTC
CASSSNMGSYEQYF
>11|TRBV11-1|TRBD1|once|TRBJ1-1
TGTGCCAGAGACAGGGAGTTTGAAGCTTTCTTT
CARDREFEAFF
>13|TRBV28|NA|NA|TRBJ1-2
TGTGCCAGCAGTTTTAGGGACTTCTATGGCTACACCTTC
CASSFRDFYGYTF
>17|TRBV28|TRBD1|NA|TRBJ2-7
TGTGCCAGCAGTTTATGGATCGACCGGGACAGGGTCGGGGAGCAGTACTTC
CASSLWIDRDRVGEQYF
>14|TRBV19|TRBD1|NA|TRBJ2-7
TGTGCCAGTAGCCTTGTTCAGGGGGCCTACGAGCAGTACTTC
CASSLVQGAYEQYF
>15|TRBV28|TRBD1|NA|TRBJ2-5
TGTGCCAGCAGTTTCGCCCTCACAGGGGGCGAGACCCAGTACTTC
CASSFALTGGETQYF
>16|TRBV7-9|NA|NA|TRBJ2-2
TGTGCCAGCAGTCGAGGACGGGCGGCGAACACCGGGGAGCTGTTTTTT
CASSRGRAANTGELFF
>16|TRBV15|NA|NA|TRBJ2-6
TGTGCCACCAGCAGAGATGCCCGGGCTGGGGCCAACGTCCTGACTTTC
CATSRDARAGANVLTF
>15|TRBV5-1|TRBD1|NA|TRBJ1-4
TGCGCCAGCAGGCCCGGGACAGGGGGCGAAGAAAAACTGTTTTTT
CASRPGTGGEEKLFF
>14|TRBV4-2|NA|NA|TRBJ2-5
TGTGCCAGCAGCCAAGGGCCGAGGGCAAGGACCCAGTACTTC
CASSQGPRARTQYF
>14|TRBV18|NA|NA|TRBJ1-1
TGTGCCAGCTCACCGGCTCAGGGGAACACTGAAGCTTTCTTT
CASSPAQGNTEAFF
>15|TRBV7-2|NA|NA|TRBJ1-6
TGTGCCAGCAGCCCCTGGGACCTATATAATTCACCCCTCCACTTT
CASSPWDLYNSPLHF
>16|TRBV5-6|NA|NA|TRBJ1-6
TGTGCCAGCAGCTCGCGGATTAGCGTGGGGAATTCACCCCTCCACTTT
CASSSRISVGNSPLHF
>13|TRBV5-4|NA|NA|TRBJ2-7
TGTGCCAGCAGCCACTATAACGGTTACGAGCAGTACTTC
CASSHYNGYEQYF
>14|TRBV5-4|NA|NA|TRBJ2-3
TGTGCCAGCAGCGCGCAGTCTAGCACAGATACGCAGTATTTT
CASSAQSSTDTQYF
>14|TRBV21-1|NA|NA|TRBJ1-2
TGTGCCAGCAGCAAAAATGGCTCTAACTATGGCTACACCTTC
CASSKNGSNYGYTF
>16|TRBV18|TRBD2|NA|TRBJ2-7
TGTGCCAGCTCAACACCTAGCGGGAGGGCCCCGTACGAGCAGTACTTC
CASSTPSGRAPYEQYF
>14|TRBV25-1|NA|NA|TRBJ2-7
TGTGCCAGCAGTGAATTGGGAATTAATCGGGAGCAGTACTTC
CASSELGINREQYF
>17|TRBV1|NA|NA|TRBJ2-7
TGCACCAGCAGCCAAGAGCTCGGTCCCACCGCGACCTACGAGCAGTACTTC
CTSSQELGPTATYEQYF
>14|TRBV19|TRBD2|NA|TRBJ2-3
TGTGCCAGTAGTGCCTCCGGGACTAGTAAAACGCAGTATTTT
CASSASGTSKTQYF
>12|TRBV29-1|NA|NA|TRBJ2-3
TGCAGCGGGGGCGGGGGCACAGATACGCAGTATTTT
CSGGGGTDTQYF
>14|TRBV10-3|NA|NA|TRBJ2-7
TGTGCCATCAGTGAGGGCAGGGTGGGAGACGAGCAGTACTTC
CAISEGRVGDEQYF
>14|TRBV5-1|TRBD1|NA|TRBJ2-7
TGCGCCAGCAGCTTAGAACAGGGGGCCTACGAGCAGTACTTC
CASSLEQGAYEQYF
>20|TRBV28|NA|NA|TRBJ1-4
TGTGCCAGCAGTTTACTTGAGTTTCGGTCTCTGCGTCAAACTAATGAAAAACTGTTTTTT
CASSLLEFRSLRQTNEKLFF
>13|TRBV5-8|NA|once|TRBJ2-2
TGTGCCAGCAGCACACGCCATACCGGGGAGCTGTTTTTT
CASSTRHTGELFF
>15|TRBV7-2|TRBD1|once|TRBJ2-6
TGTGCCAGCAGCTTAACAGGGGACGGGGCCAACGTCCTGACTTTC
CASSLTGDGANVLTF
>14|TRBV28|NA|NA|TRBJ1-1
TGTGCCAGCAGCCCCTTTCTCCAGAACACTGAAGCTTTCTTT
CASSPFLQNTEAFF
>16|TRBV28|TRBD1|NA|TRBJ1-5
TGTGCCAGCAGTTTGACAGGGCGGGGAAGCAATCAGCCCCAGCATTTT
CASSLTGRGSNQPQHF
>14|TRBV28|NA|NA|TRBJ1-2
TGTGCCAGCAGTCCCCGGGGGCCAACAAGGGGCTACACCTTC
CASSPRGPTRGYTF
>16|TRBV7-7|TRBD1|NA|TRBJ2-5
TGTGCTAGCAGCTCCACAGGGGGCGTAAGGCAAGAGACCCAGTACTTC
CASSSTGGVRQETQYF
>14|TRBV30|TRBD1|NA|TRBJ2-7
TGTGCCTGGAGTTTGACAGGGGCCAAGGACGAGCAGTACTTC
CAWSLTGAKDEQYF
>15|TRBV2|NA|NA|TRBJ1-5
TGTGCCAGCAAGGAGGGGGTGAATAGCAATCAGCCCCAGCATTTT
CASKEGVNSNQPQHF
>13|TRBV7-2|NA|NA|TRBJ2-3
TGTGCCAGCAGCTTATCACCGGGAGATACGCAGTATTTT
CASSLSPGDTQYF
>15|TRBV19|NA|NA|TRBJ2-7
TGTGCCAGTGCCTCAAGCGGGACAGCGTTCTACGAGCAGTACTTC
CASASSGTAFYEQYF
>16|TRBV9|TRBD2|NA|TRBJ2-1
TGTGCCAGCAGTGCTGGAGCGGGGGTTGGCTACAATGAGCAGTTCTTC
CASSAGAGVGYNEQFF
>14|TRBV5-1|NA|NA|TRBJ2-5
TGCGCCAGCAGCTTTCAGTCGACGGAAGAGACCCAGTACTTC
CASSFQSTEETQYF
>16|TRBV7-9|TRBD1|NA|TRBJ2-2
TGTGCCAGCAGCTTTGCAGGACAGGGCCCCACCGGGGAGCTGTTTTTT
CASSFAGQGPTGELFF
>13|TRBV2|TRBD1|NA|TRBJ1-2
TGTGCCAGCAGTCGACAGGGAATGGAGGGCTACACCTTC
CASSRQGMEGYTF
>14|TRBV15|NA|NA|TRBJ1-5
TGTGCCACCGCTACGGGGTATAGCAATCAGCCCCAGCATTTT
CATATGYSNQPQHF
>15|TRBV27|NA|NA|TRBJ1-2
TGTGCCAGCAGAGGATTGGGGGCAGCAAGCTATGGCTACACCTTC
CASRGLGAASYGYTF
>14|TRBV30|NA|NA|TRBJ2-7
TGTGCCTGGAGTGTACTTGGCAGGGCGGGCGAGCAGTACTTC
CAWSVLGRAGEQYF
>14|TRBV7-2|NA|NA|TRBJ1-2
TGTGCCAGCAGCGCCTTCCGGGACTCCTATGGCTACACCTTC
CASSAFRDSYGYTF
>16|TRBV9|NA|once|TRBJ1-2
TGTGCCAGCAGCGTAGTCCCGGGGGCAGAGTCAAGTGGCTACACCTTC
CASSVVPGAESSGYTF
>18|TRBV21-1|NA|NA|TRBJ1-6
TGTGCCAGCAGTAAGTGGCTACTACACATACATCATAATTCACCCCTCCACTTT
CASSKWLLHIHHNSPLHF
>15|TRBV6-1|TRBD1|NA|TRBJ1-6
TGTGCCAGCAGCCCCGCGCGGACAGGGAATTCACCCCTCCACTTT
CASSPARTGNSPLHF
>13|TRBV21-1|NA|NA|TRBJ1-5
TGTGTTTTGGGGGGGGTTAGCAATCAGCCCCAGCATTTT
CVLGGVSNQPQHF
>14|TRBV2|NA|NA|TRBJ2-3
TGTGCCAGCAGTGTCGGCGGGAGCACAGATACGCAGTATTTT
CASSVGGSTDTQYF
>14|TRBV10-3|NA|NA|TRBJ1-1
TGTGCCATCGAGGCCCAACCAGGGGTTGGTGAAGCTTTCTTT
CAIEAQPGVGEAFF